This TCR beta chain was documented in a study of technical replicates of blood from a few donors. The CDR3 runs 15 residues. CDR1 and CDR2 (germline): SGHTA, FQGNSA. V shed 5 bases, J shed 4 bases, and the junction held 7 bases outside the gene matches. Repertoires were generated with immunoSEQ multiplex PCR, while TCRdb's copy carries only in-frame clones and drops some. The sample consists of more than 65,000 clones, under 97% of them appearing once. The sequencing input was T cells isolated from PBMCs. J is TRBJ2-7 and V is TRBV7-2; TRBD2 matches 11 bases. This clonotype was sampled from a human donor in good health. The CDR3 loop reads CASSPRLAGMYEQYF. CDR3 nucleotides: TGTGCCAGCAGCCCCCGACTAGCGGGAATGTACGAGCAGTACTTC.